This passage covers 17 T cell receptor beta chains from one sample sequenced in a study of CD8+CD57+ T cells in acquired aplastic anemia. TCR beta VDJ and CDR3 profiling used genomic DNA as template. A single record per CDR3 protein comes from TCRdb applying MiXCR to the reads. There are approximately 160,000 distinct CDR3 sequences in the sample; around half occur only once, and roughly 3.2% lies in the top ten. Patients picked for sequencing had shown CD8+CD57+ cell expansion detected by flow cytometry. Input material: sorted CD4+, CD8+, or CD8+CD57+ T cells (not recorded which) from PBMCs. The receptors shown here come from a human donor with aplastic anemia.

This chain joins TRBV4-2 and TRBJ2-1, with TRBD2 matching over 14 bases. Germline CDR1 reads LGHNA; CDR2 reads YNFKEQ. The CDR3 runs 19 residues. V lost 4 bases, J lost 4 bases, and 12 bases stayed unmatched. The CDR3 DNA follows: TGTGCCAGCAGCCCGACTAGCGGGGGGGGACTAGCGGCATACAATGAGCAGTTCTTC. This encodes CASSPTSGGGLAAYNEQFF.

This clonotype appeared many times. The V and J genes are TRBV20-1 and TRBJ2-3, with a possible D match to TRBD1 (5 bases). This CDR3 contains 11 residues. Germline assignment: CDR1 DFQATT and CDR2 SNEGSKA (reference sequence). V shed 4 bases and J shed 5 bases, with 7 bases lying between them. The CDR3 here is CSAIQGDTQYF. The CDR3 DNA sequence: TGCAGTGCTATTCAGGGAGATACGCAGTATTTT.

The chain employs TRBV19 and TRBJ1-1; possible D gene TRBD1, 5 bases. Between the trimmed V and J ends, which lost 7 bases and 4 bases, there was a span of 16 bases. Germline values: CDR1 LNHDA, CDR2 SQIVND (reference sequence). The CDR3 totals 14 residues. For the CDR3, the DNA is TGTGCCAGTAATGATGGGAGGGGATCCACTGAAGCTTTCTTT. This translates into CASNDGRGSTEAFF.

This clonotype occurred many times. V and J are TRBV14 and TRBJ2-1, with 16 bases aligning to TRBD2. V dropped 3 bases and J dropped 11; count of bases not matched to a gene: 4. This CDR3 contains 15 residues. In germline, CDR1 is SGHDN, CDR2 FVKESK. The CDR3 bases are TGTGCCAGCAGCCAGGGGACTAGCGGGGGGGGGAAGCAGTTCTTC. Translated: CASSQGTSGGGKQFF.

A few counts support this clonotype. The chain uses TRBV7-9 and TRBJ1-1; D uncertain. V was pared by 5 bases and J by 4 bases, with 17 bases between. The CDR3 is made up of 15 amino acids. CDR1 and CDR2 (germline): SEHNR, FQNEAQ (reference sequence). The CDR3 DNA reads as TGTGCCAGCAGCCCCCGAGGTGGGGTTCGCACTGAAGCTTTCTTT. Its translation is CASSPRGGVRTEAFF.

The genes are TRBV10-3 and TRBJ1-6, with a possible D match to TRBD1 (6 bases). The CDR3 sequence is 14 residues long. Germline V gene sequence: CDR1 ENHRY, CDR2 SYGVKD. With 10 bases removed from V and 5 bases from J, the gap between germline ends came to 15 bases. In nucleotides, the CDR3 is TGTGCCAGTAGGCAGGGACAAAATAATTCACCCCTCCACTTT. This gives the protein CASRQGQNNSPLHF.

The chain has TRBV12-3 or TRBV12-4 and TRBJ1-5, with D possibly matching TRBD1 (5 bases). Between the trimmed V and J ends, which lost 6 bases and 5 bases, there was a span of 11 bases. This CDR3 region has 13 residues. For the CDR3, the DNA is TGTGCCAGCAGGGGGGGGGGGTATCAGCCCCAGCATTTT. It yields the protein CASRGGGYQPQHF.

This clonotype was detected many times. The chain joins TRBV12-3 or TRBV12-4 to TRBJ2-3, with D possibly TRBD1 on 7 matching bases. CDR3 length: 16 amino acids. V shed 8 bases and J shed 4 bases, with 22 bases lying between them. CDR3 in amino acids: CASRRVWQGGADTQYF. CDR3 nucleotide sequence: TGTGCCAGCCGACGTGTGTGGCAGGGGGGCGCAGATACGCAGTATTTT.

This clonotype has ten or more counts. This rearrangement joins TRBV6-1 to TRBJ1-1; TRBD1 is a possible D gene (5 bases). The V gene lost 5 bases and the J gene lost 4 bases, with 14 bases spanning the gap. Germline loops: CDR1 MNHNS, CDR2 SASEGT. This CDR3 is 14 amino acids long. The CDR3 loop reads CASSPDLGGTEAFF. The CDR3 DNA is TGTGCCAGCAGTCCAGATCTCGGGGGCACTGAAGCTTTCTTT.

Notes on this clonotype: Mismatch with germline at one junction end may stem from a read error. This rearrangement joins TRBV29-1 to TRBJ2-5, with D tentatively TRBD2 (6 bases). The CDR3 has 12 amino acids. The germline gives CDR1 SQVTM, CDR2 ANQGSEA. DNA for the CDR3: TGCAGCGTTGATTGGGGACTGTCTCCCCAGCACTTC. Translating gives CSVDWGLSPQHF.

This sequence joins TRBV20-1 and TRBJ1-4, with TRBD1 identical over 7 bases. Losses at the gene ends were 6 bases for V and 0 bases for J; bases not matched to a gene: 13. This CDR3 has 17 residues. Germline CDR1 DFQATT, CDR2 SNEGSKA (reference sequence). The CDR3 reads CSATRGSPDATNEKLFF. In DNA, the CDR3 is TGCAGTGCGACCAGGGGGTCACCGGATGCAACTAATGAAAAACTGTTTTTT.

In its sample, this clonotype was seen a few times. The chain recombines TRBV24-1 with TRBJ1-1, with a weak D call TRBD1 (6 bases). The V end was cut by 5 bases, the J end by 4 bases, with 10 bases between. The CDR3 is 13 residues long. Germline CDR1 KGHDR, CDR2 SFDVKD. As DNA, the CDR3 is TGTGCCACCAGTGTTAGGGGGACCACTGAAGCTTTCTTT. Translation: CATSVRGTTEAFF.

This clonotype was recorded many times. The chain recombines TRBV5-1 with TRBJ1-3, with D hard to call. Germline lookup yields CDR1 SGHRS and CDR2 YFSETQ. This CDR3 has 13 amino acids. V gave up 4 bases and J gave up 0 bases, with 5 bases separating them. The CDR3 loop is CASSPFSGNTIYF. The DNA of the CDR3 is TGCGCCAGCAGCCCATTCTCTGGAAACACCATATATTTT.

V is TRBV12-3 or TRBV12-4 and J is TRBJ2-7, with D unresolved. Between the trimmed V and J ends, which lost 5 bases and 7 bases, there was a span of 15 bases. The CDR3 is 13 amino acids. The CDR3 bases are TGTGCCAGCAGTCCACGCCCCTTCCATGAGCAGTACGTC. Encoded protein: CASSPRPFHEQYV.

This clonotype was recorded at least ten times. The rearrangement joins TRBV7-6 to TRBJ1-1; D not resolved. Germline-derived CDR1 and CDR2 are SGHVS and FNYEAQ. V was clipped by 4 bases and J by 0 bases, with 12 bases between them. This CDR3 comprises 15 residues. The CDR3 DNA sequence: TGTGCCAGCAGCTCCCTCGGCAGTTTGAACACTGAAGCTTTCTTT. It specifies CASSSLGSLNTEAFF.

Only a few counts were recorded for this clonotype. The CDR3 DNA reads as TGCGCCAGCACCGGGAGTGGCACAGATACGCAGTATTTT. As protein: CASTGSGTDTQYF. The chain joins TRBV10-2 to TRBJ2-3; maybe TRBD2 (6 bases). V shed 7 bases and J shed 1 base, with 9 bases lying between them. Germline lookup yields CDR1 WSHSY and CDR2 SAAADI. This CDR3 is 13 amino acids long.

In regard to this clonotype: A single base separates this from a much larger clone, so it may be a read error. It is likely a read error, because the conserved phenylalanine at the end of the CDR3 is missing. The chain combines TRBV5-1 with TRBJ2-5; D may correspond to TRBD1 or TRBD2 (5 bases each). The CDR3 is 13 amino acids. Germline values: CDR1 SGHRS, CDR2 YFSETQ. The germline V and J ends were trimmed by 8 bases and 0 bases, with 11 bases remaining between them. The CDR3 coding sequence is TGCGCCAGTAGCGAGGGACACCAAGAGACCCAGTACTCC. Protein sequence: CASSEGHQETQYS.